These T cell receptor beta chains were read from a single sample in a study of T cell responses to AZD1222 COVID-19 vaccine. Here immunoSEQ multiplex PCR was the method, and the copy in TCRdb shows in-frame clones only, minus some. The profile shows 110,000 to 150,000 clones, approximately 89% of them singletons. The source material was peripheral blood, sampled on day 0 of AZD1222 vaccination. These receptors were obtained from an adult in good health. Each CDR3 is given with its conserved first and last residue. The D gene is left open where the match is weak. Clone size, where shown, is once, few, many, or a class for clones that have expanded.

len	v_gene	j_gene	d_gene	abundance	CDR3nt	CDR3aa
13	TRBV20-1	TRBJ1-2	NA	NA	TGCAGTGCTAGTTATTTACAGGGCTATGGCTACACCTTC	CSASYLQGYGYTF
16	TRBV28	TRBJ1-5	TRBD1	NA	TGTGCCAGCAGTTTAAAAGACAGGGGGCTCAATCAGCCCCAGCATTTT	CASSLKDRGLNQPQHF
15	TRBV11-1	TRBJ2-2	NA	NA	TGTGCCAGCAGCTTACGGAGGTTAAACACCGGGGAGCTGTTTTTT	CASSLRRLNTGELFF
20	TRBV4-1	TRBJ2-4	TRBD2	NA	TGCGCCAGCAGCCAATTTAGGACTAGCGGGATTTCGGGAGCCAAAAACATTCAGTACTTC	CASSQFRTSGISGAKNIQYF
13	TRBV30	TRBJ1-3	NA	NA	TGTGCCTGGGTGAGACTCGCTGGAAACACCATATATTTT	CAWVRLAGNTIYF
13	TRBV6-6	TRBJ2-1	NA	NA	TGTGCCAGCAGCCTCCTTAGGGGGGATGAGCAGTTCTTC	CASSLLRGDEQFF
15	TRBV9	TRBJ1-3	NA	NA	TGTGCCAGCAGCGTAGCTTGGCACTCTGGAAACACCATATATTTT	CASSVAWHSGNTIYF
16	TRBV5-1	TRBJ1-6	NA	NA	TGCGCCAGCAGCTGGGACCGGAGCTCCTATAATTCACCCCTCCACTTT	CASSWDRSSYNSPLHF
14	TRBV6-4	TRBJ2-1	TRBD2	once	TGTGCCAGCAGCCACGAAATTGGACTAGGAGGGCAGTTCTTC	CASSHEIGLGGQFF
13	TRBV6-5	TRBJ1-1	NA	NA	TGTGCCAGCAGTTACTATGCAATCGCTGAAGCTTTCTTT	CASSYYAIAEAFF
13	TRBV6-4	TRBJ1-6	NA	NA	TGTGCCAGCAGTTCCACGAATAATTCACCCCTCCACTTT	CASSSTNNSPLHF
12	TRBV13	TRBJ2-3	NA	NA	TGTGCCAGCAGCTCCGATTCGCAACCGCAGTATTTT	CASSSDSQPQYF
16	TRBV5-1	TRBJ2-3	NA	NA	TGCGCCAGCAGCTTGGAGGCAGGGAAGGGCACAGATACGCAGTATTTT	CASSLEAGKGTDTQYF
15	TRBV9	TRBJ2-1	TRBD2	once	TGTGCCAGCAGCGTAGGTGGGAGGGCCCCCAATGAGCAGTTCTTC	CASSVGGRAPNEQFF
15	TRBV3-1/TRBV3-2	TRBJ1-2	NA	NA	TGTGCCAGCAGCCAGCAGGGAGGAAGGGGAGGAGGCTACACCTTC	CASSQQGGRGGGYTF
15	TRBV5-6	TRBJ2-7	TRBD1	NA	TGTGCCAGCAGCCTCCGGGACAGTAGAGCCTACGAGCAGTACTTC	CASSLRDSRAYEQYF
13	TRBV29-1	TRBJ1-5	TRBD1	NA	TGCAGCGTTGCGGACAGGGGCAATCAGCCCCAGCATTTT	CSVADRGNQPQHF
13	TRBV19	TRBJ1-5	NA	NA	TGTGCCAGTAGTACACGGATGGATCAGCCCCAGCATTTT	CASSTRMDQPQHF
17	TRBV6-1	TRBJ1-3	TRBD1	NA	TGTGCCAGCAGTGAAGGGACAGGGGGCAGTTCTGGAAACACCATATATTTT	CASSEGTGGSSGNTIYF
15	TRBV19	TRBJ1-5	NA	NA	TGTGCCAGTAGTAGGTTTCGGCAGGAGACCCAGCCCCAGCATTTT	CASSRFRQETQPQHF
14	TRBV10-1	TRBJ2-2	NA	NA	TGCGCCAGCAGTGAGAATCTAAACACCGGGGAGCTGTTTTTT	CASSENLNTGELFF
14	TRBV28	TRBJ2-5	NA	NA	TGTGCCAGCAGCCTTGTCCTGGGCGAAGAGACCCAGTACTTC	CASSLVLGEETQYF
13	TRBV2	TRBJ1-1	TRBD1	NA	TGTGCCAGCAGGGGACAGGGATTCACTGAAGCTTTCTTT	CASRGQGFTEAFF
17	TRBV6-2/TRBV6-3	TRBJ1-3	NA	NA	TGTGCCAGCAGCCCTATCTTCCCCAGGGGCAACAGGAACACCATATATTTT	CASSPIFPRGNRNTIYF